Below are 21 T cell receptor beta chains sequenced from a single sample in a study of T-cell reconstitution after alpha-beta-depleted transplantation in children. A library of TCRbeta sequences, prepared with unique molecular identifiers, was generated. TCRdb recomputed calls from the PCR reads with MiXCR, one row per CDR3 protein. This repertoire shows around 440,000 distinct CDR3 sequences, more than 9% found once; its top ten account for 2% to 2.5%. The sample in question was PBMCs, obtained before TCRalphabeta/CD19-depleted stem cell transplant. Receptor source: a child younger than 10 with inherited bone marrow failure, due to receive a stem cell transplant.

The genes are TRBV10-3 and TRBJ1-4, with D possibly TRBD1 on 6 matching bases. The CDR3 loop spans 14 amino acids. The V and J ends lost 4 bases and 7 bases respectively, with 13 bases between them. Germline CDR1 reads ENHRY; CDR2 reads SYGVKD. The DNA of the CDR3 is TGTGCCATCAGTGCTTATGGACAGAGTGAAAAACTGTTTTTT. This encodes CAISAYGQSEKLFF.

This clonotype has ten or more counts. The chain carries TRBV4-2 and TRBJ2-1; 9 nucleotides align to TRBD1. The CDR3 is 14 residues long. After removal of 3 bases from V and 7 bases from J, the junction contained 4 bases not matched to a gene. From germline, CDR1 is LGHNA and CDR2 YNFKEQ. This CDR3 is CASSQSGTGNEQFF. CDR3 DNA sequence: TGTGCCAGCAGCCAGTCCGGGACAGGGAATGAGCAGTTCTTC.

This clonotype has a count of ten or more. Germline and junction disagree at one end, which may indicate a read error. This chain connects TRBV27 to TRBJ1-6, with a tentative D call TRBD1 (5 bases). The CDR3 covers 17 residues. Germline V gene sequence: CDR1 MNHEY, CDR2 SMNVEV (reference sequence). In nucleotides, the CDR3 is TGTGCCAGCAGTCCGCTAAGGGGCTTCCGTTATAATTCACCCCTCCATTTT. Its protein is CASSPLRGFRYNSPLHF.

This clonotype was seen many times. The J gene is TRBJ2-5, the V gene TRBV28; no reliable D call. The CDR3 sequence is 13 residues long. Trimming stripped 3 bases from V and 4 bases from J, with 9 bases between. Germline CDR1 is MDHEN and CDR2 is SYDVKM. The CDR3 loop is CASSFRPAETQYF. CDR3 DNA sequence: TGTGCCAGCAGTTTTCGCCCAGCAGAGACCCAGTACTTC.

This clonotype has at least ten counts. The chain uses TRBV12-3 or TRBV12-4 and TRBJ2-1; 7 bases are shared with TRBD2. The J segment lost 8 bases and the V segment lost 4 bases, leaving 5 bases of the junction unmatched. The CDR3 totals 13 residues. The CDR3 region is CASSSVTSHEQFF. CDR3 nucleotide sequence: TGTGCCAGCAGTTCCGTGACTAGCCATGAGCAGTTCTTC.

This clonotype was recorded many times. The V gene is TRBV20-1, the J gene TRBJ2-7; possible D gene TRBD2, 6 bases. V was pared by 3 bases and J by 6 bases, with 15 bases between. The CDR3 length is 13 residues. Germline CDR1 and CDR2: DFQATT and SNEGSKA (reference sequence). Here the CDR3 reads CSARGLPLPEQYF. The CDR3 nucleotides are TGCAGTGCTAGGGGACTCCCTCTCCCCGAGCAGTACTTC.

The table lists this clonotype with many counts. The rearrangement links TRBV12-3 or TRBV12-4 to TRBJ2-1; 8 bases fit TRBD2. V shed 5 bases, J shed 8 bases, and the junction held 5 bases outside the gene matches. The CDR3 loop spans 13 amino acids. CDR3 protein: CASSGGRRDEQFF. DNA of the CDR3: TGTGCCAGCAGTGGCGGGAGGCGCGATGAGCAGTTCTTC.

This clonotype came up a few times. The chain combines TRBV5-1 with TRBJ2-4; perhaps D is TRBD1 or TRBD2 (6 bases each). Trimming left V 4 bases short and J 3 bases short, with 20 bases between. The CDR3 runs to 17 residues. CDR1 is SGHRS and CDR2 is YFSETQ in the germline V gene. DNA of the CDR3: TGCGCCAGCAGCGTGAAGGGGTTTAGGGGGGTCAAAAACATTCAGTACTTC. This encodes CASSVKGFRGVKNIQYF. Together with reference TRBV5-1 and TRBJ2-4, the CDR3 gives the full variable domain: KAGVTQTPRYLIKTRGQQVTLSCSPISGHRSVSWYQQTPGQGLQFLFEYFSETQRNKGNFPGRFSGRQFSNSRSEMNVSTLELGDSALYLCASSVKGFRGVKNIQYFGAGTRLSVL.

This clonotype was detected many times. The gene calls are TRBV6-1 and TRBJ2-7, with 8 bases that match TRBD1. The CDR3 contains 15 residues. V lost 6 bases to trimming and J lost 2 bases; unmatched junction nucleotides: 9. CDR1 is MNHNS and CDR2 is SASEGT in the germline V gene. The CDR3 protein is CASRRQGSWPYEQYF. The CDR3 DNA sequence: TGTGCCAGCAGAAGACAGGGGTCGTGGCCCTACGAGCAGTACTTC.

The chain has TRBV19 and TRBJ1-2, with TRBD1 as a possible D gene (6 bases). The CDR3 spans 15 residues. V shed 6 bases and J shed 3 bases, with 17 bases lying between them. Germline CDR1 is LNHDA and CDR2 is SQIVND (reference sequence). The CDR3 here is CASSNGQTTYYGYTF. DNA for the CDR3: TGTGCCAGTAGCAATGGACAGACAACGTACTATGGCTACACCTTC.

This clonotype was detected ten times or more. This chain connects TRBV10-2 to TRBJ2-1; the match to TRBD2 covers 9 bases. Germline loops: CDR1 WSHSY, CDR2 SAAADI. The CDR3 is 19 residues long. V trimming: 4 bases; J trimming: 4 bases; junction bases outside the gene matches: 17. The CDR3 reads CASSGGAGGPTSWYNEQFF. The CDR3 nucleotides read TGCGCCAGCAGTGGCGGGGCGGGAGGGCCAACTAGCTGGTACAATGAGCAGTTCTTC.

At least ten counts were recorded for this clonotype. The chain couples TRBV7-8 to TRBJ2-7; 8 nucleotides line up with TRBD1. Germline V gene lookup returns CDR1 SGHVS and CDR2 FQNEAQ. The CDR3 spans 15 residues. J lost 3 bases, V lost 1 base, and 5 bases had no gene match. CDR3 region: CASSLVDRVNYEQYF. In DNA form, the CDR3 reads TGTGCCAGCAGCTTAGTGGACAGGGTGAACTACGAGCAGTACTTC.

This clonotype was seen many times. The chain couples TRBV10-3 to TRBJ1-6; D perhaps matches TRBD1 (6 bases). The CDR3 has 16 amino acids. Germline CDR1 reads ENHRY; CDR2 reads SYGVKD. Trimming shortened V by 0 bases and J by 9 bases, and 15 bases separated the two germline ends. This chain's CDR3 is CAISESPQGRGSPLHF. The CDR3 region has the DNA TGTGCCATCAGTGAGTCTCCACAGGGAAGAGGTTCACCCCTCCACTTT.

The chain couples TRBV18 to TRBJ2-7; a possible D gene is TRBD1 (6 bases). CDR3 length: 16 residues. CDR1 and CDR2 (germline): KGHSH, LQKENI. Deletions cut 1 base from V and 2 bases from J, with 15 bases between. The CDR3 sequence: CASSPRIWDTAYEQYF. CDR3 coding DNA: TGTGCCAGCTCACCACGGATTTGGGACACAGCCTACGAGCAGTACTTC.

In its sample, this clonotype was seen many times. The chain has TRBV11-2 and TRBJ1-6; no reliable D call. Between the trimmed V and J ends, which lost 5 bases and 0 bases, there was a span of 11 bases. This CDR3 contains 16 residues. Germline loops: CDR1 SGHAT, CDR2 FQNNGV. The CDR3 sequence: CASSVSSSSYNSPLHF. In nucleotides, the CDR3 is TGTGCCAGCAGCGTCAGTTCTAGCTCCTATAATTCACCCCTCCACTTT.

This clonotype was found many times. CDR3 DNA sequence: TGCGCCAGCAGCCAAGCCCTCGTTAGACCCACCGGGGAGCTGTTTTTT. Translating it yields CASSQALVRPTGELFF. The V gene is TRBV4-3, the J gene TRBJ2-2; D is unresolved. The V end lost 1 base, the J end lost 4 bases, and 13 bases lay between the germline ends. CDR1 is LGHNA and CDR2 is YSLEER in the germline V gene. The CDR3 consists of 16 residues.

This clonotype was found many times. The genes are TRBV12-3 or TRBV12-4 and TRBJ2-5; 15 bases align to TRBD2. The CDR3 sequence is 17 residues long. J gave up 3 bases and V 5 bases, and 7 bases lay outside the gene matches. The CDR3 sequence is CASSTGLAGGIKETQYF. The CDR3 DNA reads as TGTGCCAGCAGTACGGGACTAGCGGGAGGAATTAAAGAGACCCAGTACTTC.

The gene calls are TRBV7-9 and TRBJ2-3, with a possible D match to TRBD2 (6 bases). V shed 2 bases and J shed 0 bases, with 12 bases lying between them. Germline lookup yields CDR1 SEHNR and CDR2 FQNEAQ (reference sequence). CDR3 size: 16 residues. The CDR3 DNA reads TGTGCCAGCAGCTTACACTCCGGGGGAAGCACAGATACGCAGTATTTT. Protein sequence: CASSLHSGGSTDTQYF.

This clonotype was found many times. CDR3 DNA sequence: TGCGCCAGCAGCCCACTCTTGACAGGAGAGACCCAGTACTTC. It is translated as CASSPLLTGETQYF. The V gene is TRBV4-3, the J gene TRBJ2-5; D may be TRBD1 (6 bases). The germline CDR1 and CDR2 sequences are LGHNA and YSLEER. Trimming pared 4 bases from V and 4 bases from J, leaving 13 bases between. This CDR3 comprises 14 residues.

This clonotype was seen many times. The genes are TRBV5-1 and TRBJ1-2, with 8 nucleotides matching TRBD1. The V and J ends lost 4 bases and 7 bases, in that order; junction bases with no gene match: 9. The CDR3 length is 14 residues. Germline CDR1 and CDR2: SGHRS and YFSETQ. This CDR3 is CASSIGQGLGGYTF. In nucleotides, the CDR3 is TGCGCCAGCAGCATCGGACAGGGACTTGGTGGCTACACCTTC. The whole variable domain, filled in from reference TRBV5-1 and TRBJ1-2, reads KAGVTQTPRYLIKTRGQQVTLSCSPISGHRSVSWYQQTPGQGLQFLFEYFSETQRNKGNFPGRFSGRQFSNSRSEMNVSTLELGDSALYLCASSIGQGLGGYTFGSGTRLTVV.

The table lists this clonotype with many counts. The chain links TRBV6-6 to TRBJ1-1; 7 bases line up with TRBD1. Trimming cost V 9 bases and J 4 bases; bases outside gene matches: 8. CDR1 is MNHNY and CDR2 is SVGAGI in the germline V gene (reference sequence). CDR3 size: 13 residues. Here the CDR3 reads CASRDREGTEAFF. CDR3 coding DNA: TGTGCCAGTCGAGACAGGGAGGGCACTGAAGCTTTCTTT.